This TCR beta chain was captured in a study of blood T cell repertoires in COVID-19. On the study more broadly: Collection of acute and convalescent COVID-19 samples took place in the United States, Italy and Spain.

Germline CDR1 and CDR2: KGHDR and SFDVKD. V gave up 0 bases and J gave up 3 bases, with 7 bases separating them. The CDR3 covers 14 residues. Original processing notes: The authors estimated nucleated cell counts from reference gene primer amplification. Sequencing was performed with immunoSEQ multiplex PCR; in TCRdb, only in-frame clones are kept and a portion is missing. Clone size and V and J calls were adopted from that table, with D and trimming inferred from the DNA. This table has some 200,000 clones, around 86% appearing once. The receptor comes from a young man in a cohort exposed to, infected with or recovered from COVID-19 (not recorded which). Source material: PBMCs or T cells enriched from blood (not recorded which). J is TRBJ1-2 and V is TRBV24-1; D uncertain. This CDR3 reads CATSDLRQDYGYTF. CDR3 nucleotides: TGTGCCACCAGTGATTTGCGGCAGGACTATGGCTACACCTTC.